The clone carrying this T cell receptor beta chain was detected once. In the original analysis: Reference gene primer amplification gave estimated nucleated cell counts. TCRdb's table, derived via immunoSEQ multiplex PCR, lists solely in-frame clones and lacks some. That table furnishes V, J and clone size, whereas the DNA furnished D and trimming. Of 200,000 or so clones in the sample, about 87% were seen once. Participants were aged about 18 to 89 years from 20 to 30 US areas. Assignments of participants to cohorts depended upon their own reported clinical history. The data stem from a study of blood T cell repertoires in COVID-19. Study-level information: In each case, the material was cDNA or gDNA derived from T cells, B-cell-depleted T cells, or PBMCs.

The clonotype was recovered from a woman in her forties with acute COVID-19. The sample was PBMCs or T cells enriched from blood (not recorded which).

DNA of the CDR3: TGTGCCAGCAGTTTGGACAGGGGACCTAACAATGAGCAGTTCTTC. Translated: CASSLDRGPNNEQFF. The rearrangement links TRBV6-5 to TRBJ2-1; 9 bases fit TRBD1. The length of the CDR3 is 15 residues. Germline V lookup: CDR1 MNHEY, CDR2 SVGAGI. J lost 5 bases, V lost 4 bases, and 6 bases had no gene match.